This T cell receptor (beta chain) was identified during a study of cytomegalovirus exposure and HLA in healthy donors (dated by TCRdb to the late 2010s). For the study in its entirety: An earlier analysis of some 600 of the donors reported 250 to 300 Gb of sequence data and about 120 million unique TCR beta sequences obtained from approximately 180 million T cells. An early release covering roughly 580 HLA-typed donors comprised about 290 gigabases of sequencing data and 65 million to 100 million unique TCR sequences. Of the 300 to 500 genotyped donors, roughly 80% were placed in the genetic ancestry cluster associated with self-reported Caucasian donors. The study aimed to test whether cataloging public T cell receptors could reveal signatures of past pathogen exposure. The T cell repertoires of some 700 subjects were profiled by immunosequencing and related to cytomegalovirus serostatus. Besides the first cohort of under 700 subjects, a separate validation cohort made up of some 110 different subjects was used. The study combined high-throughput TCR immunosequencing, statistical association of individual TCRs with disease status, and machine learning to predict cytomegalovirus infection status. A later analysis re-analyzed previously published TCR beta repertoires from about 600 donors and added high-resolution HLA genotyping to study TCR occurrence patterns. Rather than drawing on any new phenotypic data, the later analysis identified candidate immune exposures from TCR beta sequences and the way those sequences occurred across donors. An earlier analysis of 500 to 750 of the donors applied high-throughput TCR beta sequencing to assess whether each TCR beta V gene segment acted as functional or pseudogenic. Donor age, sex, ethnicity and CMV serostatus were collected together with the repertoire data. A later genetic analysis used genome-wide SNP genotypes for about three fifths of the roughly 700 donors, treating that subset as a discovery cohort. All discovery cohort repertoires had been generated on a single sequencing platform. Class I and class II HLA loci were covered by the typing at four-digit resolution. Typing coverage differed by locus: A, B, C, DRB1 and DQB1 were typed in about 620-630 donors, DQA1 in approximately 520, DPA1 in over 600, and DPB1 in just under 480. Several DR-DQ haplotypes were treated as single units for association and clustering because of strong linkage in the cohort. On average, approximately 250,000 unique TCR beta nucleotide sequences were sequenced per donor among some 420 genotyped donors of the cohort, with around 19% of those sequences being non-productive. The paper as a whole reports these results and caveats: A later genetic analysis associated a missense DCLRE1C variant with V-gene and J-gene trimming of TCR beta chains, and an independent cohort replicated the association. At a false discovery rate of 0.05, a later analysis linked some 17,000 TCR beta sequences to specific HLA alleles. It was suggested by the authors that the approach could potentially be generalized to other disease states and immunological phenotypes. Sequencing depth was assumed to be roughly uniform across donors in the presence/absence analyses, though that assumption may not hold. A cluster of highly shared sequence variants was judged likely to be a technical artifact of the sequencing pipeline. The only immune exposure information available for the cohort was CMV serostatus. A few of the identified cytomegalovirus-associated TCR beta chains were confirmed in vitro to be specific for cytomegalovirus antigens. Because HLA typing was missing for some donors at each locus, association tests included only the typed subset. Because counts were too low, around 18 rarely observed V segments, including chromosome 9 orphons, were left out of the earlier analysis of roughly 600 of the donors. In an earlier analysis of more than 500 of the donors, most TCR beta V segments appeared in productive rearrangements about 87% or about 30% of the time, broadly matching IMGT annotations. In the study, around 150 TCR beta chains were listed as associated with cytomegalovirus. Linkage disequilibrium might explain the correlated functional status among segregating V segments, but an unknown experimental factor could not be excluded. A further reported finding was that TCR beta sequences accurately predicted the HLA-A and HLA-B alleles for most subjects in the first cohort. When HLA alleles, especially DR and DQ, strongly co-occurred, TCR associations were difficult to assign to individual alleles. The cohort was sequenced for TCR beta chains only, and without alpha or paired-chain data the features that could be detected were limited. A later analysis found that TCR association rates varied across HLA loci, with DRB1 alleles showing the most associated TCRs and HLA-C alleles the fewest. A later analysis found that HLA-associated TCR beta chains were more clonally expanded and had lower generation probabilities than equally common non-associated chains. The classifier was reported to diagnose cytomegalovirus status with high specificity and sensitivity in both the original and validation cohorts. While some public TCRs were present in many individuals, most TCR sequences turned up only very rarely across donors. A later genetic analysis reported fewer N-insertions in productive TCRs among donors in an Asian-associated ancestry cluster than the roughly 620-donor mean. According to a later analysis, parvovirus B19, influenza, CMV and Epstein-Barr virus appeared linked to several top co-occurrence clusters. Some IMGT-functional V segments, including TRBV6-2 and TRBV6-3, could not be told apart with the 87-base-pair reads, so those segments were excluded. A later analysis found that most CMV-associated TCR beta chains appeared HLA-restricted, with HLA associations seemingly driven largely by CMV exposure.

Receptors were amplified or captured by the immunoSEQ multiplex PCR assay. For the multiplex PCR, a mixture combining 60 forward primers for TCR Vbeta segments and 13 reverse primers for TCR Jbeta segments was used. Amplification of the CDR3 region of rearranged TCR beta genes was performed with a multiplex PCR assay on genomic DNA. The Illumina HiSeq System was used to sequence the amplified TCR beta libraries as 87-base-pair reads. The study's own analysis went as follows. Across the 670 or so repertoires, a later analysis counted 80 million or so unique TCR beta chains, around 10 million of which were shared by at least two donors. Raw reads were error-corrected and collapsed into unique sequences by a nearest-neighbor algorithm in which closely related sequences were merged to remove PCR and sequencing errors. To assign V, D and J gene segments, CDR3 sequences were aligned to IMGT reference sequences. For a sequence to be retained, at least a six-nucleotide match to both a V gene segment and a J gene segment was required. Rearrangements were called productive when the CDR3 lacked stop codons and stayed in frame with V and J; all others were non-productive. CDR3 was defined according to IMGT convention as the region running from the second conserved V-encoded cysteine to the conserved J-encoded phenylalanine. The earlier analysis of fewer than 700 of the donors excluded sequences that lacked an unambiguous match to a single V gene segment. In an earlier analysis of 587 of the donors, V segments were called functional above 56.7% productive rearrangements and were called segregating when the between-donor standard deviation exceeded 5%. A statistical classification framework was developed to diagnose cytomegalovirus status using the catalog of TCR beta chain sequences. A later analysis assigned V and J genes by comparing TCR nucleotide sequences with IMGT/GENE-DB human TR gene sequences. A later analysis assigned CDR3 sequences and most-parsimonious VDJ recombination scenarios with the TCRdist pipeline. In a later analysis, each TCR beta chain was defined by its CDR3 amino acid sequence together with its V-gene family, and reads without a unique V-gene family were excluded. To address suspected cross-contamination and a sequencing artifact, a later analysis removed some 620 highly shared, low-generation-probability nucleotide sequences. In a later analysis, a clonal expansion index was calculated for each public chain from normalized within-repertoire ranks of inferred template counts. Generation probabilities in a later analysis came from a VDJ recombination model fitted to out-of-frame rearrangements, and those results were checked against IGoR. In a later analysis, hypergeometric tests were used to score TCR-TCR, TCR-HLA and TCR-CMV co-occurrence, with a repertoire-size bias correction applied to TCR pairs. False discovery rates were estimated in a later analysis by permuting HLA or CMV assignments 20 times. In a later analysis, co-occurring TCRs were grouped using DBSCAN, and TCRdist sequence similarity was added for clustering within HLA-allele-positive subsets. Co-occurrence clustering excluded repertoires with fewer than 30,000 or more than 120,000 public chains, plus five with anomalous nucleotide sharing. Not all clones reach the TCRdb copy of this immuneACCESS table, which keeps in-frame sequences only. Checked studies attribute under half of the gap to unresolved V genes and leave the rest unexplained. The D gene and trimming were derived from the DNA, and the V and J assignments and clone size from that table. The sample table records 150,000 or so clones; about 10% of these occur just once. Less than 2% of the sample comes from the top ten.

The cohort comprised some 680 healthy bone marrow donors. All cohort members were sampled while nominally healthy, although unrecorded immune exposures were likely present. The donor was CMV seronegative and was included in the group of a few hundred seronegative cohort members. A peripheral blood sample was provided by each donor, and peripheral blood mononuclear cells were used for TCR beta sequencing. Genomic DNA was extracted from the blood cell samples with the Qiagen DNeasy Blood Extraction Kit. CDR1 SQVTM and CDR2 ANQGSEA were looked up in the germline V gene. V and J are trimmed by 4 bases and 3 bases, and the gene matches miss 5 bases of the junction. Measured from the cysteine to the phenylalanine, the CDR3 is 14 residues long. The CDR3 DNA has 42 bases and is translated from base 1. This clone was observed a few times. Its specific antigen is unknown. Base-call qualities are not available, and no considerably larger clone is one nucleotide away.

The clonotype originates from a man aged 45-65 years in good health and CMV-seronegative. Recombination connected TRBV29-1 to TRBJ2-2, with 7 junctional bases fitting TRBD1. The sequenced sample was PBMCs. The sequenced DNA: TGCAGCGTTGGGGGGACAGACTACACCGGGGAGCTGTTTTTT. Its protein reads: CSVGGTDYTGELFF.